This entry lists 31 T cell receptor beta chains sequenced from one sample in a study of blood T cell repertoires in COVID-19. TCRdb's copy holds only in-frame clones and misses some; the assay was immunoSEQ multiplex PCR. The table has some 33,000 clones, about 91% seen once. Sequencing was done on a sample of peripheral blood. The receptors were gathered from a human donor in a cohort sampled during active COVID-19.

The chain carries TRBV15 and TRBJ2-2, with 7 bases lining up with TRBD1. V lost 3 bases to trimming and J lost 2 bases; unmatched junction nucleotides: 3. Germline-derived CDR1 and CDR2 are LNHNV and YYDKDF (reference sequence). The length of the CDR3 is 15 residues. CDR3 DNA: TGTGCCACCAGCAGCCGGGACAGCAACACCGGGGAGCTGTTTTTT. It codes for CATSSRDSNTGELFF. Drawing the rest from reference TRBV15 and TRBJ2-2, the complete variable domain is DAMVIQNPRYQVTQFGKPVTLSCSQTLNHNVMYWYQQKSSQAPKLLFHYYDKDFNNEADTPDNFQSRRPNTSFCFLDIRSPGLGDTAMYLCATSSRDSNTGELFFGEGSRLTVL.

The CDR3 spells CASSPLDRVGDTIYF. The CDR3 DNA reads as TGTGCCAGCAGTCCGCTAGACAGGGTTGGCGACACCATATATTTT. The chain combines TRBV28 with TRBJ1-3; 7 bases match TRBD1. CDR3 length equals 15 residues. Germline V gives CDR1 MDHEN, CDR2 SYDVKM. The V gene end was trimmed by 5 bases and the J gene end by 8 bases; junction bases not matched to a gene: 12.

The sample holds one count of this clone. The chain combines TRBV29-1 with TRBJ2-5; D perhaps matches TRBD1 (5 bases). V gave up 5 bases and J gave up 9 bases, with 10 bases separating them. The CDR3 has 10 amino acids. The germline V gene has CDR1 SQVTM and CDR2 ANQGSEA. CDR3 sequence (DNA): TGCAGCGTTCGAGACAGCGCCCAGTACTTC. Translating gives CSVRDSAQYF.

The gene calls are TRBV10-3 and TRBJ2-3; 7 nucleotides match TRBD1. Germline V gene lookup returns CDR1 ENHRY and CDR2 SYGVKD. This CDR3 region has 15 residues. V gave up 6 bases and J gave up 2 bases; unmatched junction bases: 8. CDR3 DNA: TGTGCCATCAGGACGGGACAGCTGTACACAGATACGCAGTATTTT. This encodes CAIRTGQLYTDTQYF.

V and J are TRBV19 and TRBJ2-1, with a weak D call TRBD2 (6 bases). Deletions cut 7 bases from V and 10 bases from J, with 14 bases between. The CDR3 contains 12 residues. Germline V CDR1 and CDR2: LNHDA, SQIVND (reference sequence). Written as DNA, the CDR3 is TGTGCCAGTACCTTCCTTGGGGGGGAGCAGTTCTTC. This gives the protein CASTFLGGEQFF.

The CDR3 protein is CASSLGSPVIYSNQPQHF. The CDR3 DNA is TGTGCCAGCAGCTTAGGGAGCCCGGTGATTTATAGCAATCAGCCCCAGCATTTT. The chain has TRBV7-2 and TRBJ1-5; D gene uncertain. The CDR3 consists of 18 residues. Between the trimmed V and J ends, which lost 1 base and 0 bases, there was a span of 16 bases. From germline, CDR1 is SGHTA and CDR2 FQGNSA. The full variable domain, its missing parts supplied by reference TRBV7-2 and TRBJ1-5, is GAGVSQSPSNKVTEKGKDVELRCDPISGHTALYWYRQSLGQGLEFLIYFQGNSAPDKSGLPSDRFSAERTGGSVSTLTIQRTQQEDSAVYLCASSLGSPVIYSNQPQHFGDGTRLSIL.

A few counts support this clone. The CDR3 is CASSSHTGEVNEQFF. The CDR3 DNA reads as TGTGCCAGCAGCTCCCACACGGGAGAAGTCAATGAGCAGTTCTTC. The chain combines TRBV7-3 with TRBJ2-1, with D perhaps TRBD2 (6 bases). The CDR3 is 15 amino acids. CDR1 and CDR2 from the germline V gene are SGHTA and FQGTGA. V was clipped by 4 bases and J by 6 bases, with 16 bases between them.

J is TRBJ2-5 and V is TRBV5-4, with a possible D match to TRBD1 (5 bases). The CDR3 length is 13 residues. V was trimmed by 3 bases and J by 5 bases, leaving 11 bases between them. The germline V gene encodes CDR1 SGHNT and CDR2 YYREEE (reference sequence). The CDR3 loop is CASSWGNEETQYF. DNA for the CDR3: TGTGCCAGCAGCTGGGGCAACGAGGAGACCCAGTACTTC.

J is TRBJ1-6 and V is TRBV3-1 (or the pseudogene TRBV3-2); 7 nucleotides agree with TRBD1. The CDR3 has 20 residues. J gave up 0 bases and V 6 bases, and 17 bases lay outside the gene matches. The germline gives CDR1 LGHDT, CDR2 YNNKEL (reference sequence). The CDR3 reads CASSPIVGRGASSYNSPLHF. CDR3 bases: TGTGCCAGCAGTCCCATCGTGGGCAGGGGGGCCAGCTCCTATAATTCACCCCTCCACTTT.

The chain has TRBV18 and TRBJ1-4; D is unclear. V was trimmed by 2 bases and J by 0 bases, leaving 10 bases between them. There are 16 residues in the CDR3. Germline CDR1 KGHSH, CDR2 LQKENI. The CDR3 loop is CASSPIPSATNEKLFF. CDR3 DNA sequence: TGTGCCAGCTCACCAATCCCTTCTGCAACTAATGAAAAACTGTTTTTT.

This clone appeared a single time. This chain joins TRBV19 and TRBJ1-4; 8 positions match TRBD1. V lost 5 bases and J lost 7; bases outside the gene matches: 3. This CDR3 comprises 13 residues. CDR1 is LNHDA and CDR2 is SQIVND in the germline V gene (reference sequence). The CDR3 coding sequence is TGTGCCAGTAGTGGACAGGGTGGTGAAAAACTGTTTTTT. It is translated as CASSGQGGEKLFF.

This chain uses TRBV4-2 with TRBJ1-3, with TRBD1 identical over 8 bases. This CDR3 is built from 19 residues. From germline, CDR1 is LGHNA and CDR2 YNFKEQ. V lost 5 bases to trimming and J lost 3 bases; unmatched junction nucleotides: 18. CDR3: CASSSMSGQGAGIGNTIYF. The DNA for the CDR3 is TGTGCCAGCAGCTCCATGAGTGGACAGGGAGCGGGAATTGGAAACACCATATATTTT.

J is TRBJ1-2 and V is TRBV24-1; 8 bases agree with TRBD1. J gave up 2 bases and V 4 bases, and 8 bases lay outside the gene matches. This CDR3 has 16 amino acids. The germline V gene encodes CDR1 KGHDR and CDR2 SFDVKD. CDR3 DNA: TGTGCCACCAGTGACCAGGGGGCAGGGGGCAACTATGGCTACACCTTC. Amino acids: CATSDQGAGGNYGYTF.

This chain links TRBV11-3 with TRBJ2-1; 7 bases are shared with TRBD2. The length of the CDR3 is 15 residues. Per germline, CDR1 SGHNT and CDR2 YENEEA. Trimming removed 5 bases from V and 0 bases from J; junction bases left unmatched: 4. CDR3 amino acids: CASSLSGVSYNEQFF. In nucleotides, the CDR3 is TGTGCCAGCAGCCTCAGCGGGGTCTCCTACAATGAGCAGTTCTTC.

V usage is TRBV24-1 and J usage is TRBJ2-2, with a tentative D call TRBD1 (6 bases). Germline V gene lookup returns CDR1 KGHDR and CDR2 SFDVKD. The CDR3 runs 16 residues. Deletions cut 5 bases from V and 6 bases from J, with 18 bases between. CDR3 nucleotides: TGTGCCACCAGTGCACCGGACAGCGTTCACCCCGGGGAGCTGTTTTTT. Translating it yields CATSAPDSVHPGELFF.

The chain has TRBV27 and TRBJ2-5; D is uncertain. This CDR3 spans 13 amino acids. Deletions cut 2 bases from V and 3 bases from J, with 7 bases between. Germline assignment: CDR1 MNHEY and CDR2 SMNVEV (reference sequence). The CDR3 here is CASSLAAEETQYF. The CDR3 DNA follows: TGTGCCAGCAGTTTAGCGGCGGAAGAGACCCAGTACTTC.

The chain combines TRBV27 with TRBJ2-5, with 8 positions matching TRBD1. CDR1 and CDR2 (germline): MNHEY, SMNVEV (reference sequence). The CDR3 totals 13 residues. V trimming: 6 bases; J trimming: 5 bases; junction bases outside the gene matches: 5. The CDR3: CASRQGARETQYF. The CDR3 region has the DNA TGTGCCAGCAGGCAGGGGGCGCGTGAGACCCAGTACTTC.

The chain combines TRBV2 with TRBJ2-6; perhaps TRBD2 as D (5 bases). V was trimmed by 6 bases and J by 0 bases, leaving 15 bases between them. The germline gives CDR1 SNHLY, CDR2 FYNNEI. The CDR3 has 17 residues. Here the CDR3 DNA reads TGTGCCAGCAGGCAGTGGGGAGTAAGCTCTGGGGCCAACGTCCTGACTTTC. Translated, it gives CASRQWGVSSGANVLTF.

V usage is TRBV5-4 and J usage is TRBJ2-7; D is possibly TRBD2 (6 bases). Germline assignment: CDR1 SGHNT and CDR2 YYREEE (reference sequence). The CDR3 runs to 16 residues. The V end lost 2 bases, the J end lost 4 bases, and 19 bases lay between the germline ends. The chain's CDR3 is CASSFFGTGVSYEQYV. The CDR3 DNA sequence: TGTGCCAGCAGCTTTTTCGGGACTGGGGTATCTTACGAGCAGTACGTC.

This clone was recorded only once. The CDR3 spells CAISDTGDLQGYTF. In DNA, the CDR3 is TGTGCCATCAGTGATACAGGGGATCTCCAGGGCTACACCTTC. V gene TRBV10-3 combines with J gene TRBJ1-2, with 7 bases aligning to TRBD1. Trimming cost V 3 bases and J 8 bases; bases outside gene matches: 9. Per the germline V gene, CDR1 is ENHRY and CDR2 is SYGVKD. This CDR3 contains 14 residues.

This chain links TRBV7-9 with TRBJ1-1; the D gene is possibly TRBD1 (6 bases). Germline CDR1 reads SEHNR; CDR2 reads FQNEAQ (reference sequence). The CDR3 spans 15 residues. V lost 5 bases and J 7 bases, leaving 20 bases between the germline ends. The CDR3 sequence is CASSTTDRLPGEAFF. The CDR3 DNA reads TGTGCCAGCAGCACCACCGACAGGTTACCGGGTGAAGCTTTCTTT.

The CDR3 sequence is CASSVEQGPGYYEQYV. The CDR3 coding sequence is TGTGCTAGCAGCGTGGAGCAGGGGCCCGGGTACTACGAGCAGTACGTC. The rearrangement uses TRBV7-7 and TRBJ2-7; the D gene is possibly TRBD1 (6 bases). This CDR3 region has 16 residues. The germline V gene has CDR1 SSHAT and CDR2 FNYEAQ (reference sequence).

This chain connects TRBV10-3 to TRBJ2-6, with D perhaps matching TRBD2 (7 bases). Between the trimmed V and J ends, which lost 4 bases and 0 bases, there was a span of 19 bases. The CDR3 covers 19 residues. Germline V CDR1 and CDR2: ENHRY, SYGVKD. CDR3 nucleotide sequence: TGTGCCATCAGTGGGGGGGGCTCAGTGAGTTTCTCTGGGGCCAACGTCCTGACTTTC. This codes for CAISGGGSVSFSGANVLTF.

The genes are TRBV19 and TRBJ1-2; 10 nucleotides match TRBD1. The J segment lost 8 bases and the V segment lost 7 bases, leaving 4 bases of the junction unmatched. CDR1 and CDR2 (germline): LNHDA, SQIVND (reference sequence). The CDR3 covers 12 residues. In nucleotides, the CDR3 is TGTGCCAGTAACGACAGGGGGCTCGGCTACACCTTC. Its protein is CASNDRGLGYTF. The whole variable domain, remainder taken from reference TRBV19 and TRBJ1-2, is DGGITQSPKYLFRKEGQNVTLSCEQNLNHDAMYWYRQDPGQGLRLIYYSQIVNDFQKGDIAEGYSVSREKKESFPLTVTSAQKNPTAFYLCASNDRGLGYTFGSGTRLTVV.

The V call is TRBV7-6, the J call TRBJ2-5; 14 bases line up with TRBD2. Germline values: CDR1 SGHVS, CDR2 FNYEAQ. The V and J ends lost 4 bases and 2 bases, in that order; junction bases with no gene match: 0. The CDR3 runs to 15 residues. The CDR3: CASSWTSGGQETQYF. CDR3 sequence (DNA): TGTGCCAGCAGCTGGACTAGCGGGGGGCAAGAGACCCAGTACTTC.

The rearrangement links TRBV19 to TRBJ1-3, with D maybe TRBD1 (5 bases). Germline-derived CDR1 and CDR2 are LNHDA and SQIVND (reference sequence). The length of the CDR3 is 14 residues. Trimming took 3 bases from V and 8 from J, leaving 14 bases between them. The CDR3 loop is CASSIKTVPDTIYF. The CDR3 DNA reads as TGTGCCAGTAGTATCAAGACAGTTCCGGACACCATATATTTT.

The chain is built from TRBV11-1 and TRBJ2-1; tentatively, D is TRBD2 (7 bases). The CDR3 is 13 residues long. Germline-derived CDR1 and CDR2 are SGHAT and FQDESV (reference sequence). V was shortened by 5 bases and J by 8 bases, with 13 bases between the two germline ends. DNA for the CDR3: TGTGCCAGCAGCGGGGGGGCTGTAGATGAGCAGTTCTTC. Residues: CASSGGAVDEQFF.

This CDR3 is CASSLVADYGYTF. For the CDR3, the DNA is TGTGCCAGCAGTCTCGTGGCAGACTATGGCTACACCTTC. The V call is TRBV12-3 or TRBV12-4, the J call TRBJ1-2; the D is unclear. Between the trimmed V and J ends, which lost 5 bases and 3 bases, there was a span of 10 bases. This CDR3 spans 13 amino acids.

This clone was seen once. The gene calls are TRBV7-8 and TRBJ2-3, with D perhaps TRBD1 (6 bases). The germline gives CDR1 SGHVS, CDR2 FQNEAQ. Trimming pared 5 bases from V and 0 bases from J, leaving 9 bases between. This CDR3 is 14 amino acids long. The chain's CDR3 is CASSRTESTDTQYF. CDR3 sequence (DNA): TGTGCCAGCAGCCGGACAGAGAGCACAGATACGCAGTATTTT.

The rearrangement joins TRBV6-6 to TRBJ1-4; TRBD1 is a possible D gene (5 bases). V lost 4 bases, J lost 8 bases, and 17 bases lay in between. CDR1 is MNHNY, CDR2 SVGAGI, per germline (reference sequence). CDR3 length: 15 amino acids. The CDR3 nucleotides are TGTGCCAGCAGTTTTCAGCCGGGGGAAAAAGAAAAACTGTTTTTT. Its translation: CASSFQPGEKEKLFF.

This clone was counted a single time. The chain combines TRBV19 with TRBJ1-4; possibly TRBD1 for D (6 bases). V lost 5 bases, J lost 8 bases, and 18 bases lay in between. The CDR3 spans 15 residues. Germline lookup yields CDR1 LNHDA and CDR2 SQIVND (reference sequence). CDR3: CASSPGGIRGEKLFF. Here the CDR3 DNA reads TGTGCCAGTAGTCCCGGCGGCATCAGGGGCGAAAAACTGTTTTTT.